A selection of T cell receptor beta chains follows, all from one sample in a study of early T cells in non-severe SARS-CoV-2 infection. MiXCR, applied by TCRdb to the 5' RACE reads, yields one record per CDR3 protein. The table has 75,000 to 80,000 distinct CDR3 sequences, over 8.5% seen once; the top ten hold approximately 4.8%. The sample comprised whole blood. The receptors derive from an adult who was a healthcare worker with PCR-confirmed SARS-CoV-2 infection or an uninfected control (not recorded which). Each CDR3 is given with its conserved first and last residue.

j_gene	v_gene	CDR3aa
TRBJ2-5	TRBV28	CASSRHTGNQETQYF
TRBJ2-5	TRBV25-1	CASRGIGPTETQYF
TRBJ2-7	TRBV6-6	CASSYEGGWHEQYF
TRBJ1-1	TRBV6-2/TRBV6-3	CASRGPALRAFF
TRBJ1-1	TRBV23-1	CATIRGRRNTEAFF
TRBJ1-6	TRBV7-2	CASSTGQGYNSPLHF
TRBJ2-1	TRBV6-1	CASRGYNEQFF
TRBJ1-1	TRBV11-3	CASSLRGTTEAFF
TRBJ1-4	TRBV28	CASRDYQNEKLFF
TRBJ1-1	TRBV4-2	CASSQDWSTEAFF
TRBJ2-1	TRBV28	CASSPGSGNEQFF
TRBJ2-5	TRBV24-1	CATSAGGGAQETQYF
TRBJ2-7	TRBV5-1	CASSLANDRGTGKYEQYF
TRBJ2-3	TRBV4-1	CASSTSTDTQYF
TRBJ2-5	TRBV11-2	CASSPGTGRGEETQYF
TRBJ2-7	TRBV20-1	CSASTSGMGEQYF
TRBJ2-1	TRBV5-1	CASSSYSGGVGYNEQFF
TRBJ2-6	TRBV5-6	CASSVDPGAGANVLTF
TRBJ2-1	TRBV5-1	CASSGRTSGSHEQFF
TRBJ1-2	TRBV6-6	CASSYTTGQVGGYTF
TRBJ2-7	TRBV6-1	CASSEAGQSNEQYF
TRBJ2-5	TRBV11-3	CASSLARDRTQYF
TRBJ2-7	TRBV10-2	CASSLGAGTSTEQYF
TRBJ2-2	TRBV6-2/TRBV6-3	CASSYGTRLAGAGELFF
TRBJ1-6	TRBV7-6	CASSLGGQGNSPLHF
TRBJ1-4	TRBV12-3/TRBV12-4	CASSLARGAGEKLFF
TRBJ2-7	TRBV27	CASKPGQISSYEQYF
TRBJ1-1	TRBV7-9	CASSIRTDAPKEAFF
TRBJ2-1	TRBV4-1	CASSQGGTSINEQFF
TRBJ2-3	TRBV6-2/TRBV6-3	CASSYYFFTDTQYF
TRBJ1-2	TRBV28	CASTSDLGQYGYTF
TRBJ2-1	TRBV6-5	CASAPHLVVAGVQEQFF